This passage covers 5 T cell receptor beta chains from one sample sequenced in a study of T cells in Graves' hyperthyroidism and ophthalmopathy. Authors of the study amplified TCR beta CDR3 regions from RNA transcripts. HTBI primers drove first-round RT-PCR of the TCR CDR3. TCRdb ran MiXCR on the multiplex PCR reads and lists one entry per CDR3 protein. The sample records fewer than 450,000 distinct CDR3 sequences, about 18% being singletons. The sequenced sample consisted of blood. These receptors were obtained from a woman under 40 with Graves' hyperthyroidism that later progressed to Graves' ophthalmopathy.

This clonotype was detected many times. The chain employs TRBV27 and TRBJ1-1; TRBD1 agrees at 8 bases. Germline V gene data show CDR1 as MNHEY and CDR2 as SMNVEV (reference sequence). V shed 6 bases, J shed 1 base, and the junction held 7 bases outside the gene matches. This CDR3 has 15 residues. CDR3 DNA sequence: TGTGCCAGCAGCCCAACAGGGGGGAGGAACACTGAAGCTTTCTTT. Amino acids: CASSPTGGRNTEAFF.

The rearrangement links TRBV30 to TRBJ1-6, with D possibly being TRBD1 (6 bases). Looked up from germline, CDR1 is GTSNPN and CDR2 is SVGIG (reference sequence). The length of the CDR3 is 12 residues. Trimming cost V 5 bases and J 6 bases, with 8 bases left between them. The CDR3 sequence: CAWDRFNSPLHF. Here the CDR3 DNA reads TGTGCCTGGGACAGGTTTAATTCACCCCTCCACTTT.

In this sample, this clonotype turned up many times. The CDR3 region has the DNA TGCAGTGCTTGGACAGGGGCCGCATACGAGCAGTACTTC. This encodes CSAWTGAAYEQYF. V and J are TRBV20-1 and TRBJ2-7; 9 bases are a match to TRBD1. Germline CDR1 reads DFQATT; CDR2 reads SNEGSKA (reference sequence). V shed 5 bases, J shed 4 bases, and the junction held 6 bases outside the gene matches. The CDR3 totals 13 residues.

There are many counts of this clonotype. This sequence joins TRBV5-6 and TRBJ2-1; perhaps TRBD1 as D (6 bases). From germline, CDR1 is SGHDT and CDR2 YYEEEE. This CDR3 contains 14 residues. Trimming removed 0 bases at V and 12 bases at J, with 16 bases between. DNA of the CDR3: TGTGCCAGCAGCTTGGGTCTGACGCTAGGGGGGCAGTTCTTC. Amino acids: CASSLGLTLGGQFF.

At least ten counts were recorded for this clonotype. The genes are TRBV4-1 and TRBJ1-2, with D tentatively TRBD1 (5 bases). Germline loops: CDR1 MGHRA, CDR2 YSYEKL. This CDR3 comprises 17 residues. V was trimmed by 0 bases and J by 4 bases, leaving 18 bases between them. The CDR3 loop is CASSQDLSAGLGYGYTF. CDR3 sequence (DNA): TGCGCCAGCAGCCAAGATCTTTCGGCAGGGTTGGGCTATGGCTACACCTTC.